The rows below give T cell receptor beta chains drawn from one sample of a study of blood T cell repertoires in COVID-19. The table came from immunoSEQ multiplex PCR; TCRdb's copy has only in-frame clones and leaves some out. The sample records about 250,000 clones, 83% being singletons. Input material: peripheral blood. The receptors were sampled from a human donor in a cohort sampled during active COVID-19. Each CDR3 is given with its conserved first and last residue. The D gene is left open where the match is weak. A clone size is listed for some rows: how often the clone was seen (once, few, many), or a class if it is expanded.

j_gene,v_gene,len,abundance,d_gene,CDR3aa,CDR3nt
TRBJ2-7,TRBV9,14,once,.,CASSAGHGSNEQYF,TGTGCCAGCAGCGCGGGACACGGTAGTAACGAGCAGTACTTC
TRBJ2-1,TRBV29-1,16,.,.,CSVVDLALRDNNEQFF,TGCAGCGTTGTGGATTTGGCCCTGAGGGACAACAATGAGCAGTTCTTC
TRBJ2-2,TRBV10-3,14,.,.,CAISTGPDTGELFF,TGTGCCATCAGCACAGGGCCGGACACCGGGGAGCTGTTTTTT
TRBJ1-1,TRBV6-5,14,.,.,CASSYTGSDTEAFF,TGTGCCAGCAGTTACACGGGGTCGGACACTGAAGCTTTCTTT
TRBJ2-7,TRBV5-1,14,.,TRBD1,CASSLGYRGREQYF,TGCGCCAGCAGCTTGGGTTACAGGGGGCGCGAGCAGTACTTC
TRBJ1-1,TRBV6-2/TRBV6-3,12,.,.,CASSSVNTEAFF,TGTGCCAGCAGCAGCGTGAACACTGAAGCTTTCTTT
TRBJ1-5,TRBV7-2,15,.,TRBD1,CASSFRQGAGQPQHF,TGTGCCAGCAGCTTCCGACAGGGGGCAGGTCAGCCCCAGCATTTT
TRBJ2-1,TRBV5-1,17,.,TRBD2,CASSLTSGRGSYNEQFF,TGCGCCAGCAGCTTGACGAGCGGGAGGGGCTCCTACAATGAGCAGTTCTTC
TRBJ2-3,TRBV12-2,15,.,.,CASRSGGPSTDTQYF,TGTGCAAGTCGCTCGGGGGGGCCTAGCACAGATACGCAGTATTTT
TRBJ2-5,TRBV10-3,16,.,TRBD1,CAISESKGGLAETQYF,TGTGCCATCAGTGAGTCAAAAGGGGGCCTCGCTGAGACCCAGTACTTC
TRBJ1-2,TRBV4-1,13,.,.,CASSQEGRYGYTF,TGCGCCAGCAGCCAGGAGGGTCGGTACGGCTACACCTTC
TRBJ2-7,TRBV6-1,15,.,TRBD1,CASSDRTGSSYEQYF,TGTGCCAGCAGTGACAGGACAGGTAGCTCCTACGAGCAGTACTTC
TRBJ2-2,TRBV9,16,.,TRBD2,CASSPRLAGVSGELFF,TGTGCCAGCAGCCCCAGACTAGCGGGAGTCTCCGGGGAGCTGTTTTTT
TRBJ1-1,TRBV5-1,14,.,.,CASSLTQGRTEAFF,TGCGCCAGCAGCTTAACCCAGGGGCGGACTGAAGCTTTCTTT
TRBJ2-3,TRBV11-2,14,.,.,CASSLSSSWDTQYF,TGTGCCAGCAGCTTAAGTTCTAGCTGGGATACGCAGTATTTT
TRBJ2-3,TRBV5-1,15,.,TRBD2,CASKDPKAGADTQYF,TGCGCCAGCAAGGACCCAAAGGCGGGGGCAGATACGCAGTATTTT
TRBJ2-7,TRBV30,13,few,TRBD1,CAWRGQGLDEQYF,TGTGCCTGGAGGGGACAGGGGCTCGACGAGCAGTACTTC
TRBJ1-2,TRBV3-1/TRBV3-2,16,.,TRBD1,CASSQEGLRQGEGYTF,TGTGCCAGCAGCCAAGAAGGTCTGAGACAGGGCGAAGGCTACACCTTC
TRBJ1-1,TRBV7-9,14,few,.,CASSWLTGGTEAFF,TGTGCCAGCAGCTGGTTGACAGGAGGCACTGAAGCTTTCTTT
TRBJ2-3,TRBV2,14,.,TRBD2,CASRGGRNTDTQYF,TGTGCCAGCAGGGGCGGGAGAAATACAGATACGCAGTATTTT
TRBJ1-5,TRBV12-3/TRBV12-4,13,.,.,CASSLGEIQPQHF,TGTGCCAGCAGTTTAGGGGAGATTCAGCCCCAGCATTTT
TRBJ1-3,TRBV10-3,11,.,.,CATTQGNTIYF,TGTGCCACCACTCAAGGAAACACCATATATTTT